This is a list of T cell receptor beta chains from one sample in a study of sequential checkpoint blockade in melanoma. Clones were read by immunoSEQ multiplex PCR, and TCRdb kept only the in-frame ones, dropping some. The data show some 9,300 clones, roughly 80% seen once. Source: CD8+ T cells sorted from blood (inferred from file names), taken from a patient given nivolumab and ipilimumab in sequence. The receptor set was obtained from a human donor with melanoma. The CDR3 runs from the conserved cysteine through the conserved F or W. The D gene is left open where the match is weak. Clone size appears in some rows only: once, few, many, or a class for an expanded clone.

J gene | V gene | D gene | clone size | CDR3 DNA | CDR3 protein
TRBJ1-2 | TRBV19 | . | . | TGTGCCAGTAGTATACTCCAGGGTGTTTACGGAGACTATGGCTACACCTTC | CASSILQGVYGDYGYTF
TRBJ1-2 | TRBV7-9 | . | . | TGTGCCAGCAGCTTAGCCCTTCCCGGGGGCTATGGCTACACCTTC | CASSLALPGGYGYTF
TRBJ2-7 | TRBV27 | . | . | TGTGCCACCATTGACAGTGTTACCTACGAGCAGTACTTC | CATIDSVTYEQYF
TRBJ1-2 | TRBV11-2 | . | . | TGTGCCAGCAGCTTAGATCCGGGACTGCTCTATGGCTACACCTTC | CASSLDPGLLYGYTF
TRBJ2-7 | TRBV6-5 | TRBD2 | once | TGTGCCAGCAGTTACTCGGACGGGGGGTACGAGCAGTACTTC | CASSYSDGGYEQYF
TRBJ1-2 | TRBV6-4 | TRBD1 | few | TGTGCCAGCAGGCCGGACAGGGATGGCTATGGCTACACCTTC | CASRPDRDGYGYTF
TRBJ1-2 | TRBV10-3 | . | . | TGTGCCATCAGTGAGGCCCGGGCTCAGGGCGGTGATCTTGGCTACACCTTC | CAISEARAQGGDLGYTF
TRBJ1-2 | TRBV15 | TRBD1 | . | TGTGCCACCAGCCAGGGACAGTCGGGCTATGGCTACACCTTC | CATSQGQSGYGYTF
TRBJ2-3 | TRBV5-1 | . | . | TGCGCCAGCAGCCCAGACTCGTCCGGTACGCAGTATTTT | CASSPDSSGTQYF
TRBJ2-7 | TRBV19 | TRBD2 | . | TGTGCCAGTAGCCTCAAGGGACTAGCGGGAGCCGGCGAGCAGTACTTC | CASSLKGLAGAGEQYF
TRBJ2-2 | TRBV5-4 | . | . | TGTGCCAGCAGCTCTGGCCTCAACACCGGGGAGCTGTTTTTT | CASSSGLNTGELFF
TRBJ1-2 | TRBV5-6 | TRBD1 | . | TGTGCCAGCAGCTTCGGGACAGTGAGCTATGGCTACACCTTC | CASSFGTVSYGYTF
TRBJ1-5 | TRBV5-6 | . | . | TGTGCCAGCAGCTTGGGAGGGTTTCAGCCCCAGCATTTT | CASSLGGFQPQHF
TRBJ2-5 | TRBV7-9 | TRBD2 | . | TGTGCCAGCAGCACAAACCGGGACTACCACCAAGAGACCCAGTACTTC | CASSTNRDYHQETQYF
TRBJ2-1 | TRBV19 | TRBD1 | once | TGTGCCAGTACTGATTGGGGACAGGGGGCCCACAATGAGCAGTTCTTC | CASTDWGQGAHNEQFF
TRBJ1-2 | TRBV27 | TRBD1 | . | TGTGCCAGCAGTTTATCCCCCGGACAGGGTGGGTATGGCTACACCTTC | CASSLSPGQGGYGYTF
TRBJ2-4 | TRBV27 | . | few | TGTGCCAGCAGCCTGGGAGGGGGGGGACGGAACATTCAGTACTTC | CASSLGGGGRNIQYF
TRBJ2-1 | TRBV7-3 | TRBD2 | medium-sized | TGTGCCAGCAGTTTCGAGGCGGGGCTAGCGGACAATGAGCAGTTCTTC | CASSFEAGLADNEQFF
TRBJ1-2 | TRBV19 | . | . | TGTGCCAGTGGAACAGGGCTCCACTATGGCTACACCTTC | CASGTGLHYGYTF
TRBJ2-7 | TRBV25-1 | . | . | TGTGCCAGCAGTGAAAGTTACAGGAGCAGCTCCTACGAGCAGTACTTC | CASSESYRSSSYEQYF